Listed below are T cell receptor beta chains from one sample, sequenced in a study of cytomegalovirus exposure and HLA in healthy donors. The table came from immunoSEQ multiplex PCR; TCRdb's copy has only in-frame clones and leaves some out. The repertoire table contains about 51,000 clones. Source material: PBMCs. The receptors shown here come from a man aged 35-49 years in good health and CMV-seropositive. Both conserved end residues are part of each CDR3. Each record gives: J gene, D gene, V gene, CDR3 DNA, CDR3 protein. The D gene is left open where the match is weak.

j_call: TRBJ2-1
d_call: -
v_call: TRBV20-1
cdr3_nt: TGCAGCGGGGACACTTACAATGAGCAGTTCTTC
cdr3_aa: CSGDTYNEQFF

j_call: TRBJ2-5
d_call: TRBD1
v_call: TRBV30
cdr3_nt: TGTGCCTGGAGTGTATTGGGGACAGTACAAGAGACCCAGTACTTC
cdr3_aa: CAWSVLGTVQETQYF

j_call: TRBJ2-3
d_call: TRBD2
v_call: TRBV5-6
cdr3_nt: TGTGCCAGCAGCCCCGGACTAGCGGTTAGCACAGATACGCAGTATTTT
cdr3_aa: CASSPGLAVSTDTQYF

j_call: TRBJ1-5
d_call: TRBD1
v_call: TRBV11-1
cdr3_nt: TGTGCCAGCAGCCGGACAGGGGTCGGTCAGCCCCAGCATTTT
cdr3_aa: CASSRTGVGQPQHF

j_call: TRBJ2-7
d_call: -
v_call: TRBV27
cdr3_nt: TGTGCCAGCAGTTTACGGGGTGCGGACCACGAGCAGTACTTC
cdr3_aa: CASSLRGADHEQYF

j_call: TRBJ1-2
d_call: -
v_call: TRBV28
cdr3_nt: TGTGCCAGCAGTTTAGGGAGCCCCGGCTACACCTTC
cdr3_aa: CASSLGSPGYTF

j_call: TRBJ2-2
d_call: TRBD1
v_call: TRBV7-3
cdr3_nt: TGTGCCAGCAGCTCTCTAGGGACAGTTGGCGGGGAGCTGTTTTTT
cdr3_aa: CASSSLGTVGGELFF

j_call: TRBJ2-5
d_call: -
v_call: TRBV11-2
cdr3_nt: TGTGCCAGCAGCTTAGTAGCGGAAGAGACCCAGTACTTC
cdr3_aa: CASSLVAEETQYF

j_call: TRBJ2-3
d_call: TRBD2
v_call: TRBV18
cdr3_nt: TGTGCCAGCCGCCGCGGCGGAGGGAGGGCCTTTCTGACAGATACGCAGTATTTT
cdr3_aa: CASRRGGGRAFLTDTQYF

j_call: TRBJ2-7
d_call: TRBD1
v_call: TRBV29-1
cdr3_nt: TGCAGCGTAGGACAGGGTATAAGCTACGAGCAGTACTTC
cdr3_aa: CSVGQGISYEQYF

j_call: TRBJ2-7
d_call: TRBD2
v_call: TRBV14
cdr3_nt: TGTGCCAGCAGCCCCGAGGAGCGGGGGTCCTACGAGCAGTACTTC
cdr3_aa: CASSPEERGSYEQYF

j_call: TRBJ1-1
d_call: TRBD1
v_call: TRBV27
cdr3_nt: TGTGCCATCGGGACAGGGGGGACTGAAGCTTTCTTT
cdr3_aa: CAIGTGGTEAFF

j_call: TRBJ2-1
d_call: -
v_call: TRBV7-6
cdr3_nt: TGTGCCAGCAGCCCCAGCAGGGACAATGAGCAGTTCTTC
cdr3_aa: CASSPSRDNEQFF

j_call: TRBJ2-3
d_call: -
v_call: TRBV19
cdr3_nt: TGTGCCAGTAGTATAGGTCTCCAAGTTGGACAGAATACGCAGTATTTT
cdr3_aa: CASSIGLQVGQNTQYF

j_call: TRBJ2-3
d_call: -
v_call: TRBV4-3
cdr3_nt: TGCGCCAGCAGCCAAGGTCAGGGCCTCTACACAGATACGCAGTATTTT
cdr3_aa: CASSQGQGLYTDTQYF

j_call: TRBJ2-7
d_call: -
v_call: TRBV19
cdr3_nt: TGTGCCAGTAGTGACACAAGTGAAGGGGGCTACGAGCAGTACTTC
cdr3_aa: CASSDTSEGGYEQYF

j_call: TRBJ1-5
d_call: TRBD1
v_call: TRBV4-1
cdr3_nt: TGCGCCAGCAGCCAAGCGGACAGGGATGGTCAGCCCCAGCATTTT
cdr3_aa: CASSQADRDGQPQHF

j_call: TRBJ2-6
d_call: -
v_call: TRBV6-4
cdr3_nt: TGTGCCAGCAGTGACGGGGAGACTGGGGCCAACGTCCTGACTTTC
cdr3_aa: CASSDGETGANVLTF

j_call: TRBJ1-2
d_call: TRBD1
v_call: TRBV7-2
cdr3_nt: TGTGCCAGCAGCACCACCGGGACAGCCTATGGCTACACCTTC
cdr3_aa: CASSTTGTAYGYTF

j_call: TRBJ2-2
d_call: -
v_call: TRBV13
cdr3_nt: TGTGCCAGCGTGGCAGGGAACACCGGGGAGCTGTTTTTT
cdr3_aa: CASVAGNTGELFF

j_call: TRBJ2-2
d_call: -
v_call: TRBV15
cdr3_nt: TGTGCCACCAGCAGGGGGCCGAACACCGGGGAGCTGTTTTTT
cdr3_aa: CATSRGPNTGELFF

j_call: TRBJ2-3
d_call: -
v_call: TRBV29-1
cdr3_nt: TGCAGCGTTGTTCCTTGGAGGCGCACGGATACGCAGTATTTT
cdr3_aa: CSVVPWRRTDTQYF

j_call: TRBJ1-2
d_call: TRBD1
v_call: TRBV7-8
cdr3_nt: TGTGCCAGCAGCTTCAAGCCCTCAGACAGGGGGCGAAGTTATGGCTACACCTTC
cdr3_aa: CASSFKPSDRGRSYGYTF

j_call: TRBJ2-1
d_call: TRBD2
v_call: TRBV5-6
cdr3_nt: TGTGCCAGCAGAATGGGACTAGCGGGGGGCTATGAGCAGTTCTTC
cdr3_aa: CASRMGLAGGYEQFF

j_call: TRBJ2-7
d_call: TRBD2
v_call: TRBV27
cdr3_nt: TGTGCCAGCAGACATGGGACTAGCGTTTCCTACGAGCAGTACTTC
cdr3_aa: CASRHGTSVSYEQYF

j_call: TRBJ2-7
d_call: TRBD1
v_call: TRBV29-1
cdr3_nt: TGCAGCGTTGGAGCTATTGCAGGGGGCGCGAACGAGCAGTACTTC
cdr3_aa: CSVGAIAGGANEQYF

j_call: TRBJ2-1
d_call: TRBD1
v_call: TRBV9
cdr3_nt: TGTGCCAGCAGCGTAGTGGGACAGGGGGCAGGTGAGCAGTTCTTC
cdr3_aa: CASSVVGQGAGEQFF

j_call: TRBJ2-3
d_call: TRBD1
v_call: TRBV10-1
cdr3_nt: TGCGCCAGCAGTGAAGGGGGCGGTTACACAGATACGCAGTATTTT
cdr3_aa: CASSEGGGYTDTQYF

j_call: TRBJ2-1
d_call: TRBD1
v_call: TRBV27
cdr3_nt: TGTGCCAGCAGGGAAACGCCGAGACAGGGATACAATGAGCAGTTCTTC
cdr3_aa: CASRETPRQGYNEQFF

j_call: TRBJ1-5
d_call: TRBD1
v_call: TRBV13
cdr3_nt: TGTGCCAGCAGCTTCCAACAGGGGCAGCCCCAGCATTTT
cdr3_aa: CASSFQQGQPQHF

j_call: TRBJ1-6
d_call: TRBD1
v_call: TRBV6-6
cdr3_nt: TGTGCCAGCACCTACAGGGGGGCCCAGATGGATTCACCCCTCCACTTT
cdr3_aa: CASTYRGAQMDSPLHF